A selection of T cell receptor beta chains follows, all from one sample in a study of T-cell reconstitution after alpha-beta-depleted transplantation in children. TCRdb independently ran MiXCR on the PCR reads; one entry per CDR3 protein. Among hundreds of thousands of distinct CDR3 sequences listed, under 20% were seen once. Sequences were derived from PBMCs, mostly from graft donor cells, sampled 360 days after TCRalphabeta/CD19-depleted stem cell transplant. Receptors originate from a male patient aged 2-9 years who had a stem cell transplant for acute lymphoblastic leukemia, so the T cells may come from the graft donor. CDR3s include the opening cysteine and the closing phenylalanine or tryptophan. A D gene is named only where the DNA matches it firmly. Size values are once, few and many counts, or a class for expanded clones, and some rows have none.

v_call: TRBV11-2; cdr3_length: 15; clone_size: few; j_call: TRBJ2-2; d_call: -; cdr3_aa: CASSSWDVSPGELFF; cdr3_nt: TGTGCCAGCAGCTCATGGGACGTTTCCCCCGGGGAGCTGTTTTTT
v_call: TRBV20-1; cdr3_length: 16; clone_size: few; j_call: TRBJ2-1; d_call: TRBD2; cdr3_aa: CSARDRASGSVGEQFF; cdr3_nt: TGCAGTGCTAGAGATAGGGCTAGCGGGAGTGTGGGTGAGCAGTTCTTC
v_call: TRBV20-1; cdr3_length: 14; clone_size: -; j_call: TRBJ2-7; d_call: -; cdr3_aa: CSARGSGQAYEQYF; cdr3_nt: TGCAGTGCTAGAGGGTCGGGGCAAGCCTACGAGCAGTACTTC
v_call: TRBV20-1; cdr3_length: 15; clone_size: -; j_call: TRBJ2-1; d_call: -; cdr3_aa: CSASGSRVSYNEQFF; cdr3_nt: TGCAGTGCTAGCGGGAGTAGGGTCTCCTACAATGAGCAGTTCTTC
v_call: TRBV5-1; cdr3_length: 13; clone_size: few; j_call: TRBJ1-1; d_call: -; cdr3_aa: CASSLAIKAEAFF; cdr3_nt: TGCGCCAGCAGCTTGGCAATTAAGGCTGAAGCTTTCTTT
v_call: TRBV3-1; cdr3_length: 13; clone_size: few; j_call: TRBJ2-2; d_call: -; cdr3_aa: CASSDVNTGELFF; cdr3_nt: TGTGCCAGCAGCGACGTGAACACCGGGGAGCTGTTTTTT
v_call: TRBV28; cdr3_length: 14; clone_size: -; j_call: TRBJ1-5; d_call: -; cdr3_aa: CASSFTGRNQPQHF; cdr3_nt: TGTGCCAGCAGTTTCACCGGGCGTAATCAGCCCCAGCATTTT
v_call: TRBV20-1; cdr3_length: 12; clone_size: few; j_call: TRBJ2-2; d_call: -; cdr3_aa: CSARGANGELFF; cdr3_nt: TGCAGTGCTAGGGGGGCTAACGGGGAGCTGTTTTTT
v_call: TRBV5-5; cdr3_length: 16; clone_size: -; j_call: TRBJ2-7; d_call: -; cdr3_aa: CASSSPWRPDPYEQYF; cdr3_nt: TGTGCCAGCAGCTCCCCGTGGAGGCCCGACCCCTACGAGCAGTACTTC
v_call: TRBV13; cdr3_length: 15; clone_size: few; j_call: TRBJ2-3; d_call: TRBD2; cdr3_aa: CASSEGGRGADTQYF; cdr3_nt: TGTGCCAGCAGCGAAGGCGGGAGAGGGGCAGATACGCAGTATTTT
v_call: TRBV5-1; cdr3_length: 17; clone_size: few; j_call: TRBJ2-3; d_call: TRBD2; cdr3_aa: CASSPTKTSGRTDTQYF; cdr3_nt: TGCGCCAGCAGCCCGACCAAGACTAGCGGACGCACAGATACGCAGTATTTT
v_call: TRBV5-5; cdr3_length: 15; clone_size: few; j_call: TRBJ2-4; d_call: -; cdr3_aa: CASSSGPRPNNIQYF; cdr3_nt: TGTGCCAGCAGCTCCGGTCCAAGACCGAATAACATTCAGTACTTC
v_call: TRBV6-1; cdr3_length: 14; clone_size: -; j_call: TRBJ2-5; d_call: -; cdr3_aa: CASRQWMGEETQYF; cdr3_nt: TGTGCCAGCAGACAGTGGATGGGCGAAGAGACCCAGTACTTC
v_call: TRBV3-1; cdr3_length: 16; clone_size: -; j_call: TRBJ2-7; d_call: -; cdr3_aa: CASSPPLRDPTYEQYF; cdr3_nt: TGCGCCAGCAGCCCCCCCCTTAGGGATCCAACCTACGAGCAGTACTTC
v_call: TRBV14; cdr3_length: 17; clone_size: few; j_call: TRBJ2-7; d_call: -; cdr3_aa: CASSQERARESLGEQYF; cdr3_nt: TGTGCCAGCAGCCAAGAAAGGGCCCGGGAATCGCTGGGCGAGCAGTACTTC
v_call: TRBV7-2; cdr3_length: 15; clone_size: -; j_call: TRBJ2-3; d_call: -; cdr3_aa: CASSLELTSTDTQYF; cdr3_nt: TGTGCCAGCAGCTTAGAGCTCACTAGCACAGATACGCAGTATTTT
v_call: TRBV5-4; cdr3_length: 14; clone_size: -; j_call: TRBJ2-7; d_call: -; cdr3_aa: CASSPPGHNYEQYF; cdr3_nt: TGTGCCAGCAGCCCCCCGGGACACAACTACGAGCAGTACTTC
v_call: TRBV12-3/TRBV12-4; cdr3_length: 17; clone_size: -; j_call: TRBJ2-1; d_call: -; cdr3_aa: CASSLEGAINSYNEQFF; cdr3_nt: TGTGCCAGCAGTTTAGAGGGCGCCATTAACTCCTACAATGAGCAGTTCTTC
v_call: TRBV28; cdr3_length: 13; clone_size: few; j_call: TRBJ1-4; d_call: -; cdr3_aa: CASSPKQWAKLFF; cdr3_nt: TGTGCCAGCAGTCCTAAACAGTGGGCAAAACTGTTTTTT
v_call: TRBV4-3; cdr3_length: 15; clone_size: few; j_call: TRBJ2-5; d_call: -; cdr3_aa: CASSQDYTNQETQYF; cdr3_nt: TGCGCCAGCAGCCAAGATTACACAAACCAAGAGACCCAGTACTTC
v_call: TRBV28; cdr3_length: 14; clone_size: many; j_call: TRBJ2-7; d_call: -; cdr3_aa: CASSLWEKAYEQYF; cdr3_nt: TGTGCCAGCAGCCTGTGGGAAAAAGCCTACGAGCAGTACTTC
v_call: TRBV6-5; cdr3_length: 17; clone_size: -; j_call: TRBJ1-1; d_call: -; cdr3_aa: CASSSPVGGRWDTEAFF; cdr3_nt: TGTGCCAGCAGTTCCCCAGTCGGGGGACGTTGGGACACTGAAGCTTTCTTT
v_call: TRBV27; cdr3_length: 13; clone_size: many; j_call: TRBJ1-1; d_call: -; cdr3_aa: CASSLSRNTEAFF; cdr3_nt: TGTGCCAGCAGTCTTAGTCGGAACACTGAAGCTTTCTTT